Following are 28 T cell receptor beta chains from one sample sequenced in a study of beta chain features in type 1 diabetes. Expressed TCRB transcripts were sequenced after all isolated RNA was converted to cDNA. Clones were sequenced by immunoSEQ multiplex PCR, and TCRdb holds only the in-frame ones, with some missing. The sample holds hundreds of thousands of clones; 25% to 35% are singletons and the top ten take roughly 0.06%. Sequencing was done on a sample of naive CD4+ T cells from blood. The source is a man in his late teens or twenties in good health.

This clone was detected a few times. The rearrangement joins TRBV7-9 to TRBJ2-1; TRBD1 is a possible D gene (6 bases). V was pared by 3 bases and J by 4 bases, with 13 bases between. CDR3 length: 15 residues. The germline CDR1 and CDR2 sequences are SEHNR and FQNEAQ (reference sequence). This chain's CDR3 is CASSFSGAQYNEQFF. CDR3 nucleotide sequence: TGTGCCAGCAGCTTCTCAGGGGCGCAGTACAATGAGCAGTTCTTC. Supplemented by reference TRBV7-9 and TRBJ2-1, the full variable domain reads DTGVSQNPRHKITKRGQNVTFRCDPISEHNRLYWYRQTLGQGPEFLTYFQNEAQLEKSRLLSDRFSAERPKGSFSTLEIQRTEQGDSAMYLCASSFSGAQYNEQFFGPGTRLTVL.

V is TRBV9 and J is TRBJ2-5, with D possibly TRBD1 on 5 matching bases. There are 13 residues in the CDR3. The germline V gene has CDR1 SGDLS and CDR2 YYNGEE. V was clipped by 1 base and J by 4 bases, with 8 bases between them. This CDR3 reads CASSVQGPETQYF. The DNA of the CDR3 is TGTGCCAGCAGCGTACAGGGCCCAGAGACCCAGTACTTC.

This clone was picked up a small number of times. V and J are TRBV25-1 and TRBJ2-7; D is possibly TRBD1 (6 bases). The V end lost 8 bases, the J end lost 3 bases, and 14 bases lay between the germline ends. Germline values: CDR1 MGHDK, CDR2 SYGVNS. CDR3 length: 13 residues. CDR3 nucleotides: TGTGCCAGCCAGGACAGAATCCTCTACGAGCAGTACTTC. It codes for CASQDRILYEQYF.

The V and J genes are TRBV18 and TRBJ2-7; 10 bases match TRBD1. The germline CDR1 and CDR2 sequences are KGHSH and LQKENI. The CDR3 loop spans 15 amino acids. Losses at the gene ends were 3 bases for V and 0 bases for J; bases not matched to a gene: 2. The DNA of the CDR3 is TGTGCCAGCTCACCCGGGACAGGGGACTCCTACGAGCAGTACTTC. Protein sequence: CASSPGTGDSYEQYF.

CDR3 nucleotides: TGTGCCAGCAGTTTCGGACTAGCGGGTTCTTTGAGGCAGTTCTTC. This gives the protein CASSFGLAGSLRQFF. The chain is built from TRBV6-5 and TRBJ2-1; 11 nucleotides match TRBD2. The J segment lost 12 bases and the V segment lost 4 bases, leaving 11 bases of the junction unmatched. Looked up from germline, CDR1 is MNHEY and CDR2 is SVGAGI. This CDR3 contains 15 residues.

The chain uses TRBV10-3 and TRBJ2-5; D unclear. The CDR3 sequence is 13 residues long. Trimming cost V 4 bases and J 2 bases, with 8 bases left between them. Looked up from germline, CDR1 is ENHRY and CDR2 is SYGVKD. The CDR3 spells CAISAGLQETQYF. The CDR3 nucleotides read TGTGCCATCAGTGCCGGCCTACAAGAGACCCAGTACTTC.

Comment on this clone: Other DNA sequences from this sample encode an identical CDR3 as well. The gene calls are TRBV7-2 and TRBJ2-7; 9 bases match TRBD1. The V gene end was trimmed by 3 bases and the J gene end by 2 bases; junction bases not matched to a gene: 2. This CDR3 has 14 residues. The germline gives CDR1 SGHTA, CDR2 FQGNSA. DNA for the CDR3: TGTGCCAGCAGCTTGGACAGGGGTCCCTACGAGCAGTACTTC. Translation gives CASSLDRGPYEQYF.

Only a few counts were recorded for this clone. This rearrangement joins TRBV30 to TRBJ1-4, with 7 bases fitting TRBD1. This CDR3 has 15 amino acids. Trimming removed 3 bases from V and 8 bases from J; junction bases left unmatched: 12. CDR1 and CDR2 from the germline V gene are GTSNPN and SVGIG (reference sequence). CDR3 region: CAWSTQGPFGEKLFF. The CDR3 DNA follows: TGTGCCTGGAGCACACAGGGGCCCTTTGGGGAAAAACTGTTTTTT. The whole variable domain, filled in from reference TRBV30 and TRBJ1-4, reads SQTIHQWPATLVQPVGSPLSLECTVEGTSNPNLYWYRQAAGRGLQLLFYSVGIGQISSEVPQNLSASRPQDRQFILSSKKLLLSDSGFYLCAWSTQGPFGEKLFFGSGTQLSVL.

The V call is TRBV7-9, the J call TRBJ2-7, with TRBD2 matching 11 bases. This CDR3 comprises 18 residues. Germline CDR1 reads SEHNR; CDR2 reads FQNEAQ (reference sequence). V dropped 1 base and J dropped 5; count of bases not matched to a gene: 13. The CDR3 here is CASSLEGSGRAFKDEQYF. The CDR3 coding sequence is TGTGCCAGCAGCTTAGAAGGTAGCGGGAGGGCATTTAAAGACGAGCAGTACTTC.

This chain links TRBV5-4 with TRBJ2-5; 7 bases fit TRBD2. Germline trimming cut 2 bases from V and 7 bases from J; bases unmatched to any gene: 11. This CDR3 has 15 amino acids. Germline assignment: CDR1 SGHNT and CDR2 YYREEE (reference sequence). CDR3 protein: CASSLGLDKRGTQYF. The DNA of the CDR3 is TGTGCCAGCAGCTTAGGACTAGACAAACGGGGGACCCAGTACTTC.

The chain has TRBV30 and TRBJ2-3; 9 bases agree with TRBD1. CDR1 GTSNPN and CDR2 SVGIG come from the germline V gene (reference sequence). This CDR3 has 14 residues. The junction had 6 bases not matched to a gene; V was cut back by 4 bases and J by 4 bases. CDR3 in DNA: TGTGCCTGGACTCTGGGACAGGGAGCAGATACGCAGTATTTT. Its protein is CAWTLGQGADTQYF.

The V gene is TRBV30, the J gene TRBJ2-1; D may match TRBD1 or TRBD2 (5 bases each). Trimming removed 1 base at V and 5 bases at J, with 18 bases between. Germline lookup yields CDR1 GTSNPN and CDR2 SVGIG (reference sequence). The CDR3 is 16 amino acids. CDR3 bases: TGTGCCTGGAGTGACCTCTCCGGGGCCTACAACAATGAGCAGTTCTTC. Its translation: CAWSDLSGAYNNEQFF.

The rearrangement links TRBV18 to TRBJ2-1, with 13 bases matching TRBD2. With 3 bases clipped from V and 0 bases from J, the junction kept 5 bases outside the gene matches. Germline CDR1 is KGHSH and CDR2 is LQKENI. CDR3 length equals 18 residues. CDR3 amino acids: CASSPWTSGSSSYNEQFF. The CDR3 DNA sequence: TGTGCCAGCTCACCCTGGACTAGCGGGAGTAGCTCCTACAATGAGCAGTTCTTC.

The chain couples TRBV9 to TRBJ2-1; 11 bases line up with TRBD2. The J segment lost 3 bases and the V segment lost 5 bases, leaving 4 bases of the junction unmatched. The CDR3 runs to 15 residues. Germline V gene data show CDR1 as SGDLS and CDR2 as YYNGEE. The CDR3, as DNA: TGTGCCAGCAGGGGCGGGACTAGCGGCTACAATGAGCAGTTCTTC. It encodes CASRGGTSGYNEQFF.

The chain is built from TRBV14 and TRBJ1-1; weak D call: TRBD1 (5 bases). Per germline, CDR1 SGHDN and CDR2 FVKESK. With 3 bases removed from V and 2 bases from J, the gap between germline ends came to 16 bases. CDR3 length equals 16 residues. The CDR3 loop is CASSQRVKGPNTEAFF. The CDR3 bases are TGTGCCAGCAGCCAGAGGGTCAAGGGGCCAAACACTGAAGCTTTCTTT.

This clone was counted only a few times. The rearrangement links TRBV4-1 to TRBJ2-1, with a tentative D call TRBD2 (6 bases). Germline lookup yields CDR1 MGHRA and CDR2 YSYEKL. With 2 bases removed from V and 3 bases from J, the gap between germline ends came to 14 bases. The CDR3 totals 16 residues. Here the CDR3 DNA reads TGCGCCAGCAGCCAAACACGGACTATCGTCTACAATGAGCAGTTCTTC. It translates to CASSQTRTIVYNEQFF.

The chain has TRBV29-1 and TRBJ2-5; unclear D gene. Germline assignment: CDR1 SQVTM and CDR2 ANQGSEA. The CDR3 sequence is 13 residues long. V lost 6 bases to trimming and J lost 3 bases, with 14 bases between them. CDR3 DNA: TGCAGCGTGCGGACGGTCCGGGAAGAGACCCAGTACTTC. This translates into CSVRTVREETQYF.

This clone has just a few counts. The chain uses TRBV7-9 and TRBJ2-4; 12 positions agree with TRBD2. J was trimmed by 9 bases and V by 4 bases; bases with no gene match: 10. The CDR3 has 16 residues. In germline, CDR1 is SEHNR, CDR2 FQNEAQ (reference sequence). In DNA, the CDR3 is TGTGCCAGCAGCTCCTTGACTAGCGGGAGCAGCGGCATTCAGTACTTC. Protein product: CASSSLTSGSSGIQYF. Complete variable domain (other parts from reference TRBV7-9 and TRBJ2-4): DTGVSQNPRHKITKRGQNVTFRCDPISEHNRLYWYRQTLGQGPEFLTYFQNEAQLEKSRLLSDRFSAERPKGSFSTLEIQRTEQGDSAMYLCASSSLTSGSSGIQYFGAGTRLSVL.

The CDR3 loop is CAWGQGSETTRTQYF. CDR3 nucleotide sequence: TGTGCCTGGGGACAGGGTAGCGAGACTACGCGGACCCAGTACTTC. The chain couples TRBV30 to TRBJ2-5, with 8 bases lining up with TRBD1. The CDR3 sequence is 15 residues long. V was pared by 5 bases and J by 7 bases, with 15 bases of the junction left unmatched. CDR1 and CDR2 (germline): GTSNPN, SVGIG (reference sequence).

Details on this clone: A read error is possible here, since a much larger clone lies one base away. Other DNA sequences in this sample translate to the same CDR3. The chain couples TRBV5-1 to TRBJ2-5; D not certain. Germline V lookup: CDR1 SGHRS, CDR2 YFSETQ. V lost 0 bases and J lost 5, with 2 bases in between. This CDR3 contains 11 residues. CDR3 amino acids: CASSLAETQYF. DNA of the CDR3: TGCGCCAGCAGCTTGGCTGAGACCCAGTACTTC.

This clone was found a few times. The gene calls are TRBV7-6 and TRBJ1-5, with D hard to call. This CDR3 is 12 amino acids long. Germline V CDR1 and CDR2: SGHVS, FNYEAQ. The V end lost 1 base, the J end lost 9 bases, and 7 bases lay between the germline ends. CDR3 nucleotide sequence: TGTGCCAGCAGCTTAGAGGGAGGGCCCCAGCATTTT. Translating gives CASSLEGGPQHF.

V is TRBV19 and J is TRBJ2-7; 8 bases align to TRBD2. Germline CDR1 LNHDA, CDR2 SQIVND (reference sequence). The CDR3 has 15 amino acids. V dropped 4 bases and J dropped 4; count of bases not matched to a gene: 9. CDR3 nucleotides: TGTGCCAGTAGTACTGCTGGTAGCGGGATATACGAGCAGTACTTC. As protein: CASSTAGSGIYEQYF.

This clone was observed a handful of times. The chain combines TRBV18 with TRBJ1-2, with TRBD1 matching 8 bases. This CDR3 contains 15 residues. CDR1 and CDR2 from the germline V gene are KGHSH and LQKENI. Trimming at V came to 1 base and at J to 5 bases, leaving 6 bases not matched to a gene. CDR3 sequence: CASSPLGDRRYGYTF. In DNA, the CDR3 is TGTGCCAGCTCACCACTTGGGGACAGGCGATATGGCTACACCTTC.

This clone has just a few counts. The genes are TRBV4-2 and TRBJ2-7, with D tentatively TRBD1 or TRBD2 (6 bases each). V was pared by 0 bases and J by 4 bases, with 13 bases between. The germline CDR1 and CDR2 sequences are LGHNA and YNFKEQ. The CDR3 extends over 15 amino acids. As DNA, the CDR3 is TGTGCCAGCAGCCAAGATGGGGGGCGCGATTACGAGCAGTACTTC. Its protein product is CASSQDGGRDYEQYF.

Turning to this clone: A junction boundary mismatches the germline segment, possibly from a read error. The genes are TRBV9 and TRBJ2-7; 8 bases are shared with TRBD2. The CDR3 sequence is 14 residues long. CDR1 SGDLS and CDR2 YYNGEE come from the germline V gene. CDR3 DNA sequence: TGTGCCAGCAGCTTAGGACTAGCCTCCAACGAGCAGTACTTC. Protein: CASSLGLASNEQYF. Full variable domain (outside the CDR3, taken from reference TRBV9 and TRBJ2-7): DSGVTQTPKHLITATGQRVTLRCSPRSGDLSVYWYQQSLDQGLQFLIQYYNGEERAKGNILERFSAQQFPDLHSELNLSSLELGDSALYFCASSLGLASNEQYFGPGTRLTVT.

This clone was counted a few times. This sequence joins TRBV29-1 and TRBJ2-7; D is possibly TRBD1 (5 bases). The V end lost 5 bases, the J end lost 0 bases, and 14 bases lay between the germline ends. The CDR3 is 14 residues long. CDR1 and CDR2 from the germline V gene are SQVTM and ANQGSEA. The CDR3 nucleotides read TGCAGCGTTATCGACAGCAGGAGCTCCTACGAGCAGTACTTC. The encoded protein is CSVIDSRSSYEQYF.

Worth noting for this clone: The sample holds other DNA sequences that translate to the same CDR3. This rearrangement joins TRBV10-3 to TRBJ2-7; a weak D match, TRBD1 (5 bases). The CDR3 loop spans 12 amino acids. The germline V gene encodes CDR1 ENHRY and CDR2 SYGVKD. Trimming removed 6 bases at V and 0 bases at J, with 6 bases between. CDR3 sequence reads: CAISRDSYEQYF. The DNA for the CDR3 is TGTGCCATCAGCAGGGACTCCTACGAGCAGTACTTC.

The chain links TRBV9 to TRBJ2-7, with D perhaps TRBD1 or TRBD2 (5 bases each). V was trimmed by 0 bases and J by 2 bases, leaving 9 bases between them. The CDR3 has 14 amino acids. CDR1 SGDLS and CDR2 YYNGEE come from the germline V gene. CDR3 amino acids: CASSVELGAYEQYF. CDR3 bases: TGTGCCAGCAGCGTAGAGCTGGGGGCCTACGAGCAGTACTTC.